The rows below give T cell receptor beta chains drawn from one sample of a study of blood T cell repertoires in COVID-19. The repertoire was sequenced with immunoSEQ multiplex PCR; TCRdb's copy has only in-frame clones and lacks some. The table shows roughly 270,000 clones, with around 90% occurring only once. Sequenced material: peripheral blood. The source of these receptors is a man younger than 35 with active or convalescent COVID-19. Each CDR3 is given with its conserved first and last residue. The order of the fields is V gene, clone size, D gene, J gene, CDR3 protein, CDR3 DNA. A D gene is named only where the DNA matches it firmly. Clone sizes are given selectively: once, few, many, or a class where the clone is expanded.

v_gene: TRBV27; abundance: NA; d_gene: NA; j_gene: TRBJ2-3; CDR3aa: CASSLIFSTDTQYF; CDR3nt: TGTGCCAGCTCCCTTATTTTTAGCACAGATACGCAGTATTTT
v_gene: TRBV12-3/TRBV12-4; abundance: NA; d_gene: NA; j_gene: TRBJ1-2; CDR3aa: CASRLDGSYGYTF; CDR3nt: TGTGCCAGCAGGCTCGACGGGTCCTATGGCTACACCTTC
v_gene: TRBV9; abundance: NA; d_gene: TRBD1; j_gene: TRBJ2-5; CDR3aa: CASSALTGGETQYF; CDR3nt: TGTGCCAGCAGCGCTTTGACAGGGGGAGAGACCCAGTACTTC
v_gene: TRBV13; abundance: NA; d_gene: NA; j_gene: TRBJ2-3; CDR3aa: CASSPGDEGDTQYF; CDR3nt: TGTGCCAGCAGCCCGGGGGACGAGGGTGATACGCAGTATTTT
v_gene: TRBV7-2; abundance: once; d_gene: TRBD2; j_gene: TRBJ2-7; CDR3aa: CASSFSGGVYEQYF; CDR3nt: TGTGCCAGCAGCTTTAGCGGGGGGGTCTACGAGCAGTACTTC
v_gene: TRBV4-3; abundance: NA; d_gene: NA; j_gene: TRBJ2-5; CDR3aa: CASSQGAGKETQYF; CDR3nt: TGCGCCAGCAGCCAAGGTGCGGGGAAAGAGACCCAGTACTTC
v_gene: TRBV11-2; abundance: once; d_gene: NA; j_gene: TRBJ2-2; CDR3aa: CASSSPRGAGELFF; CDR3nt: TGTGCCAGCAGCTCACCCAGGGGCGCCGGGGAGCTGTTTTTT
v_gene: TRBV10-2; abundance: NA; d_gene: TRBD2; j_gene: TRBJ2-5; CDR3aa: CASSVGLAGVKLQETQYF; CDR3nt: TGCGCCAGCAGTGTGGGACTAGCGGGGGTAAAACTCCAAGAGACCCAGTACTTC
v_gene: TRBV14; abundance: few; d_gene: NA; j_gene: TRBJ1-1; CDR3aa: CASSQARVEAFF; CDR3nt: TGTGCCAGCAGCCAGGCCCGGGTGGAAGCTTTCTTT
v_gene: TRBV2; abundance: NA; d_gene: TRBD1; j_gene: TRBJ1-4; CDR3aa: CASRGTGDEKLFF; CDR3nt: TGTGCCAGCAGAGGGACAGGGGATGAAAAACTGTTTTTT
v_gene: TRBV7-8; abundance: NA; d_gene: NA; j_gene: TRBJ2-7; CDR3aa: CASSRPKLDEDSYSYEQYF; CDR3nt: TGTGCCAGCAGCCGACCAAAATTAGATGAGGACTCCTACTCCTACGAGCAGTACTTC
v_gene: TRBV7-9; abundance: NA; d_gene: NA; j_gene: TRBJ2-1; CDR3aa: CASSRPPRGLNYNEQFF; CDR3nt: TGTGCCAGCAGCAGACCACCGCGGGGCTTAAACTACAATGAGCAGTTCTTC
v_gene: TRBV19; abundance: NA; d_gene: TRBD1; j_gene: TRBJ1-4; CDR3aa: CASSKTGSELMATNEKLFF; CDR3nt: TGTGCCAGTAGTAAGACAGGGAGCGAGTTGATGGCAACTAATGAAAAACTGTTTTTT
v_gene: TRBV9; abundance: NA; d_gene: NA; j_gene: TRBJ1-5; CDR3aa: CASSSGVSNQPQHF; CDR3nt: TGTGCCAGCAGCTCAGGTGTAAGCAATCAGCCCCAGCATTTT
v_gene: TRBV28; abundance: NA; d_gene: TRBD1; j_gene: TRBJ1-2; CDR3aa: CASRDLGQGRDGYTF; CDR3nt: TGTGCCAGCAGGGATTTGGGACAGGGGAGAGATGGCTACACCTTC
v_gene: TRBV7-9; abundance: NA; d_gene: TRBD1; j_gene: TRBJ1-3; CDR3aa: CASSSNRGIGNTIYF; CDR3nt: TGTGCCAGCAGCTCTAACAGGGGTATTGGAAACACCATATATTTT
v_gene: TRBV7-9; abundance: NA; d_gene: NA; j_gene: TRBJ2-5; CDR3aa: CASSLGTAAGETQYF; CDR3nt: TGTGCCAGCAGCTTAGGGACTGCGGCGGGTGAGACCCAGTACTTC
v_gene: TRBV9; abundance: NA; d_gene: NA; j_gene: TRBJ2-3; CDR3aa: CASSSRLDGGAGSTQYF; CDR3nt: TGTGCCAGCAGCTCCCGTCTGGATGGGGGCGCGGGTTCTACGCAGTATTTT
v_gene: TRBV7-2; abundance: NA; d_gene: TRBD2; j_gene: TRBJ2-1; CDR3aa: CASSLGGLALNEQFF; CDR3nt: TGTGCCAGCAGCTTAGGGGGACTAGCCCTCAATGAGCAGTTCTTC
v_gene: TRBV25-1; abundance: NA; d_gene: NA; j_gene: TRBJ2-7; CDR3aa: CASSDLRAGRAGEQYF; CDR3nt: TGTGCCAGCAGTGACCTTAGGGCAGGGCGAGCAGGCGAGCAGTACTTC
v_gene: TRBV2; abundance: few; d_gene: NA; j_gene: TRBJ1-1; CDR3aa: CASSGLETLNTEAFF; CDR3nt: TGTGCCAGCAGTGGTCTGGAGACGCTGAACACTGAAGCTTTCTTT
v_gene: TRBV4-2; abundance: NA; d_gene: NA; j_gene: TRBJ2-3; CDR3aa: CASSQYVTGDTQYF; CDR3nt: TGTGCCAGCAGCCAATACGTTACCGGAGATACGCAGTATTTT
v_gene: TRBV19; abundance: once; d_gene: NA; j_gene: TRBJ2-1; CDR3aa: CASSIQGAYNEQFF; CDR3nt: TGTGCCAGTAGTATTCAGGGTGCCTACAATGAGCAGTTCTTC
v_gene: TRBV10-1; abundance: NA; d_gene: TRBD1; j_gene: TRBJ2-3; CDR3aa: CASSEYRGPQYF; CDR3nt: TGCGCCAGCAGTGAGTACAGGGGGCCGCAGTATTTT
v_gene: TRBV6-6; abundance: NA; d_gene: NA; j_gene: TRBJ1-5; CDR3aa: CASSYHTTGTGQPQHF; CDR3nt: TGTGCCAGCAGTTACCATACTACAGGTACCGGTCAGCCCCAGCATTTT
v_gene: TRBV24-1; abundance: NA; d_gene: NA; j_gene: TRBJ2-3; CDR3aa: CATRQGEGYF; CDR3nt: TGTGCCACCAGACAGGGAGAGGGGTATTTT
v_gene: TRBV21-1; abundance: NA; d_gene: NA; j_gene: TRBJ1-5; CDR3aa: CASIARGNQPQHF; CDR3nt: TGTGCCAGCATCGCTAGGGGAAATCAGCCCCAGCATTTT
v_gene: TRBV6-5; abundance: NA; d_gene: TRBD1; j_gene: TRBJ1-1; CDR3aa: CASSPTGGGTEAFF; CDR3nt: TGTGCCAGCAGTCCGACAGGGGGCGGCACTGAAGCTTTCTTT
v_gene: TRBV9; abundance: NA; d_gene: NA; j_gene: TRBJ1-2; CDR3aa: CASSVGLYGYTF; CDR3nt: TGTGCCAGCAGCGTGGGCCTCTATGGCTACACCTTC
v_gene: TRBV6-1; abundance: NA; d_gene: NA; j_gene: TRBJ1-2; CDR3aa: CASRDTQGRGGGYTF; CDR3nt: TGTGCCAGCAGAGACACACAGGGTAGAGGTGGAGGCTACACCTTC
v_gene: TRBV7-9; abundance: NA; d_gene: TRBD1; j_gene: TRBJ1-5; CDR3aa: CASSLDQGDQPQHF; CDR3nt: TGTGCCAGCAGCTTAGATCAGGGGGACCAGCCCCAGCATTTT
v_gene: TRBV24-1; abundance: NA; d_gene: NA; j_gene: TRBJ1-2; CDR3aa: CATLDGGDGYTF; CDR3nt: TGTGCCACCCTAGACGGAGGCGATGGCTACACCTTC
v_gene: TRBV19; abundance: NA; d_gene: TRBD1; j_gene: TRBJ1-5; CDR3aa: CASIFEGASSHLFNQPQHF; CDR3nt: TGTGCCAGTATTTTTGAGGGGGCTTCCTCCCACCTCTTCAATCAGCCCCAGCATTTT
v_gene: TRBV10-3; abundance: NA; d_gene: NA; j_gene: TRBJ1-5; CDR3aa: CAISESIGVSNQPQHF; CDR3nt: TGTGCCATCAGTGAGTCGATCGGAGTTAGCAATCAGCCCCAGCATTTT
v_gene: TRBV4-2; abundance: NA; d_gene: TRBD2; j_gene: TRBJ2-7; CDR3aa: CASSSGLAGSYEQYF; CDR3nt: TGTGCCAGCAGCTCGGGACTAGCGGGTTCCTACGAGCAGTACTTC
v_gene: TRBV7-2; abundance: NA; d_gene: TRBD1; j_gene: TRBJ1-4; CDR3aa: CASSLSGTGSEKLFF; CDR3nt: TGTGCCAGCAGCTTATCCGGGACAGGGAGTGAAAAACTGTTTTTT
v_gene: TRBV6-5; abundance: NA; d_gene: TRBD1; j_gene: TRBJ1-5; CDR3aa: CASSAGTGGSQPQHF; CDR3nt: TGTGCCAGCAGCGCCGGGACAGGGGGCAGTCAGCCCCAGCATTTT
v_gene: TRBV6-6; abundance: NA; d_gene: TRBD2; j_gene: TRBJ2-2; CDR3aa: CASSPRSGGAPGTGELFF; CDR3nt: TGTGCCAGCAGTCCCCGTAGCGGGGGGGCTCCGGGCACCGGGGAGCTGTTTTTT
v_gene: TRBV4-1; abundance: NA; d_gene: NA; j_gene: TRBJ1-2; CDR3aa: CASSQAFLMDRDYGYTF; CDR3nt: TGCGCCAGCAGCCAAGCGTTCCTGATGGACAGAGACTATGGCTACACCTTC
v_gene: TRBV5-1; abundance: NA; d_gene: NA; j_gene: TRBJ1-2; CDR3aa: CASSLATGMGPYHGYTF; CDR3nt: TGCGCCAGCAGCTTGGCCACAGGGATGGGTCCCTACCATGGCTACACCTTC
v_gene: TRBV11-1; abundance: few; d_gene: NA; j_gene: TRBJ2-2; CDR3aa: CASSFSRLPGELFF; CDR3nt: TGTGCCAGCAGCTTCTCCCGGTTACCCGGGGAGCTGTTTTTT
v_gene: TRBV12-3/TRBV12-4; abundance: NA; d_gene: TRBD1; j_gene: TRBJ1-5; CDR3aa: CASSATGTEHF; CDR3nt: TGTGCCAGCAGTGCAACCGGGACAGAACATTTT
v_gene: TRBV10-3; abundance: many; d_gene: NA; j_gene: TRBJ2-7; CDR3aa: CAISLHSEGRGYEQYF; CDR3nt: TGTGCCATCAGCCTCCACTCGGAGGGCCGGGGGTACGAGCAGTACTTC
v_gene: TRBV6-5; abundance: NA; d_gene: NA; j_gene: TRBJ1-2; CDR3aa: CASRKLTDAYGYTF; CDR3nt: TGTGCCAGCAGAAAACTGACAGATGCCTATGGCTACACCTTC
v_gene: TRBV6-5; abundance: NA; d_gene: NA; j_gene: TRBJ2-3; CDR3aa: CASSNTLLYRDTQYF; CDR3nt: TGTGCCAGCAGTAATACCCTATTATACAGGGATACGCAGTATTTT
v_gene: TRBV13; abundance: NA; d_gene: NA; j_gene: TRBJ2-7; CDR3aa: CASSLSSVGLSVYEQYF; CDR3nt: TGTGCCAGCAGCTTGTCGTCGGTAGGACTGTCGGTTTACGAGCAGTACTTC
v_gene: TRBV4-3; abundance: NA; d_gene: NA; j_gene: TRBJ1-2; CDR3aa: CASSRSTGYGYTF; CDR3nt: TGCGCCAGCAGCCGGTCCACAGGATATGGCTACACCTTC
v_gene: TRBV5-1; abundance: NA; d_gene: NA; j_gene: TRBJ1-1; CDR3aa: CASSEGATMNTEAFF; CDR3nt: TGCGCCAGCAGCGAGGGAGCAACCATGAACACTGAAGCTTTCTTT
v_gene: TRBV4-1; abundance: NA; d_gene: NA; j_gene: TRBJ2-1; CDR3aa: CASSQDQPQRGHRDNEQFF; CDR3nt: TGCGCCAGCAGCCAAGATCAACCCCAGCGGGGACATAGAGACAATGAGCAGTTCTTC
v_gene: TRBV7-2; abundance: once; d_gene: TRBD2; j_gene: TRBJ2-1; CDR3aa: CASSFSGGGNEQFF; CDR3nt: TGTGCCAGCAGCTTTAGCGGGGGGGGCAATGAGCAGTTCTTC
v_gene: TRBV19; abundance: few; d_gene: TRBD1; j_gene: TRBJ1-6; CDR3aa: CASSIGGQKSSPLHF; CDR3nt: TGTGCCAGTAGTATCGGGGGACAGAAGTCTTCACCCCTCCACTTT
v_gene: TRBV12-3/TRBV12-4; abundance: once; d_gene: TRBD1; j_gene: TRBJ1-1; CDR3aa: CASSPDRVEAFF; CDR3nt: TGTGCCAGCAGTCCCGACAGGGTAGAAGCTTTCTTT
v_gene: TRBV11-2; abundance: NA; d_gene: TRBD1; j_gene: TRBJ1-2; CDR3aa: CASSLVLRQGSNYGYTF; CDR3nt: TGTGCCAGCAGCTTAGTCTTGCGACAGGGATCAAACTATGGCTACACCTTC
v_gene: TRBV6-2/TRBV6-3; abundance: NA; d_gene: NA; j_gene: TRBJ1-2; CDR3aa: CASSYDRNFYGYTF; CDR3nt: TGTGCCAGCAGTTACGACAGGAACTTCTATGGCTACACCTTC
v_gene: TRBV4-3; abundance: once; d_gene: NA; j_gene: TRBJ1-1; CDR3aa: CASSQDWGGNTEAFF; CDR3nt: TGCGCCAGCAGCCAAGATTGGGGGGGAAACACTGAAGCTTTCTTT
v_gene: TRBV10-2; abundance: once; d_gene: NA; j_gene: TRBJ1-2; CDR3aa: CASTQGGHGYTF; CDR3nt: TGCGCCAGCACCCAGGGCGGTCATGGCTACACCTTC
v_gene: TRBV5-5; abundance: few; d_gene: TRBD2; j_gene: TRBJ2-3; CDR3aa: CASSLDPAGGGNTQYF; CDR3nt: TGTGCCAGCAGCTTGGATCCAGCGGGGGGCGGAAATACGCAGTATTTT
v_gene: TRBV11-2; abundance: once; d_gene: NA; j_gene: TRBJ1-6; CDR3aa: CASSLEFQINSPLHF; CDR3nt: TGTGCCAGCAGCTTAGAGTTTCAGATTAATTCACCCCTCCACTTT
v_gene: TRBV7-2; abundance: NA; d_gene: NA; j_gene: TRBJ1-2; CDR3aa: CASSLSGFDGYTF; CDR3nt: TGTGCCAGCAGCTTAAGCGGGTTTGATGGCTACACCTTC
v_gene: TRBV4-2; abundance: NA; d_gene: TRBD1; j_gene: TRBJ2-1; CDR3aa: CASSRDRDNEQFF; CDR3nt: TGTGCCAGCAGCCGGGACAGGGACAATGAGCAGTTCTTC